A single TCR beta chain is shown here with its context. What it binds is unknown. Here immunoSEQ multiplex PCR was the method, and the copy in TCRdb shows in-frame clones only, minus some. The sample contains some 450,000 clones, roughly three quarters of which appear only once. The data are from a study of shared clonotypes between healthy human individuals. Study-level results: Only blood underwent sampling, and tissue repertoires likely differ. Since donors were few, the genetic and exposure-history diversity represented was limited.

Donors were Caucasian adults residing in Nashville, Tennessee, USA. Trimming removed 6 bases from V and 8 bases from J; junction bases left unmatched: 9. The CDR3 loop spans 15 amino acids. Germline V lookup: CDR1 MRHNA, CDR2 SNTAGT. This chain connects TRBV6-4 to TRBJ1-4; TRBD1 agrees at 10 bases. The receptor was derived from a middle-aged woman in good health. Some clones in this sample may be carry-over from other donors' samples. The source material was PBMCs. This chain's CDR3 is CASREGDRGREKLFF. CDR3 sequence (DNA): TGTGCCAGCAGGGAAGGGGACAGGGGTAGAGAAAAACTGTTTTTT.